These 18 T cell receptor beta chains share one sample of origin, sequenced in a study of T cell repertoires in cytomegalovirus infection. TCRdb analysed the reads with MiXCR anew, one entry per CDR3 protein. The sample contains approximately 470,000 distinct CDR3 sequences, about 42% of which appear only once. Their recognized antigens are unknown. Sequencing was performed on cultured PBMCs, taken from culture after CMV antigen stimulation. The origin of the receptors is a human donor in good health (CMV status not recorded). Some clones in this sample may be carry-over from other donors' samples.

The chain carries TRBV7-6 and TRBJ2-3, with 7 bases matching TRBD2. This CDR3 has 13 residues. Germline V gene data show CDR1 as SGHVS and CDR2 as FNYEAQ. V lost 5 bases and J lost 4; bases outside the gene matches: 3. The CDR3 bases are TGTGCCAGCAGCCGTAGCGGGCCAGATACGCAGTATTTT. This gives the protein CASSRSGPDTQYF.

Of note for this clonotype: A junction boundary mismatches the germline segment, possibly from a read error. The CDR3 here is CASSPQGGSYGYTF. Written as DNA, the CDR3 is TGTGCCAGCAGCCCGCAGGGTGGGAGCTATGGCTACACCTTC. The chain combines TRBV4-1 with TRBJ1-2, with a possible D match to TRBD1 (5 bases). Per the germline V gene, CDR1 is MGHRA and CDR2 is YSYEKL. This CDR3 is built from 14 residues.

Here the CDR3 reads CASSLGRRVTEAFF. CDR3 coding DNA: TGTGCCAGCAGCTTGGGTCGGAGGGTCACTGAAGCTTTCTTT. This chain uses TRBV5-6 with TRBJ1-1; D unclear. V dropped 0 bases and J dropped 4 bases, with 10 bases sitting between them. Germline V CDR1 and CDR2: SGHDT, YYEEEE. The length of the CDR3 is 14 residues.

There are a few counts of this clonotype. CDR3 residues: CASSQQYQETQYF. CDR3 DNA sequence: TGTGCCAGCAGCCAACAGTACCAAGAGACCCAGTACTTC. This rearrangement joins TRBV14 to TRBJ2-5; D unresolved. CDR3 size: 13 residues. Deletions cut 2 bases from V and 0 bases from J, with 4 bases between. Germline assignment: CDR1 SGHDN and CDR2 FVKESK.

J is TRBJ2-1 and V is TRBV7-4, with TRBD1 as a possible D gene (7 bases). The CDR3 covers 13 residues. Trimming took 4 bases from V and 6 from J, leaving 10 bases between them. Germline CDR1 and CDR2: SGHVT and SQSDAQ. For the CDR3, the DNA is TGTGCCAGCAGCTACAGGGGAGGCAATGAGCAGTTCTTC. Translated, it gives CASSYRGGNEQFF.

This chain links TRBV7-2 with TRBJ2-7; 10 bases fit TRBD2. Trimming took 5 bases from V and 2 from J; bases not matched to a gene: 6. The length of the CDR3 is 15 residues. Looked up from germline, CDR1 is SGHTA and CDR2 is FQGNSA. In DNA, the CDR3 is TGTGCCAGCAGCCATCTAGCGGGGGAACCCTACGAGCAGTACTTC. Its protein product is CASSHLAGEPYEQYF.

The chain carries TRBV27 and TRBJ2-3; D may be TRBD1 (5 bases). The length of the CDR3 is 15 residues. Between the trimmed V and J ends, which lost 7 bases and 4 bases, there was a span of 18 bases. From germline, CDR1 is MNHEY and CDR2 SMNVEV (reference sequence). CDR3 nucleotide sequence: TGTGCCAGCACGGATAAGGGAAGGGGCTCAGATACGCAGTATTTT. It yields the protein CASTDKGRGSDTQYF.

CDR3 amino acids: CASSLRGQRNTGELFF. CDR3 nucleotide sequence: TGTGCCAGCAGCTTGCGGGGTCAGCGTAACACCGGGGAGCTGTTTTTT. The chain is built from TRBV7-2 and TRBJ2-2, with TRBD2 as a possible D gene (6 bases). Between the trimmed V and J ends, which lost 3 bases and 2 bases, there was a span of 13 bases. This CDR3 is built from 16 residues. CDR1 SGHTA and CDR2 FQGNSA come from the germline V gene.

The genes are TRBV6-5 and TRBJ1-6, with TRBD1 matching 7 bases. The CDR3 is made up of 16 amino acids. Per the germline V gene, CDR1 is MNHEY and CDR2 is SVGAGI. Trimming took 2 bases from V and 6 from J; bases not matched to a gene: 7. The CDR3 sequence is CASSYRTGATNSPLHF. In nucleotides, the CDR3 is TGTGCCAGCAGTTACCGGACAGGAGCAACTAATTCACCCCTCCACTTT.

V is TRBV7-9 and J is TRBJ2-7; tentatively, D is TRBD1 (6 bases). V shed 2 bases and J shed 6 bases, with 14 bases lying between them. Germline loops: CDR1 SEHNR, CDR2 FQNEAQ (reference sequence). The CDR3 loop spans 14 amino acids. The CDR3 is CASSLRQGLSEQYF. As DNA, the CDR3 is TGTGCCAGCAGCTTACGGCAGGGGCTGAGCGAGCAGTACTTC.

This clonotype has more than one count but fewer than ten. The rearrangement links TRBV6-5 to TRBJ1-1; TRBD1 might be the D (6 bases). Trimming pared 0 bases from V and 11 bases from J, leaving 13 bases between. The CDR3 covers 13 residues. Germline V CDR1 and CDR2: MNHEY, SVGAGI. CDR3 amino acids: CASSYSFGGQAFF. DNA for the CDR3: TGTGCCAGCAGTTACTCGTTCGGGGGGCAGGCTTTCTTT.

The J gene is TRBJ2-4, the V gene TRBV7-2; D not certain. This CDR3 region has 13 residues. Germline CDR1 is SGHTA and CDR2 is FQGNSA. The germline V and J ends were trimmed by 1 base and 7 bases, with 8 bases remaining between them. The CDR3 DNA follows: TGTGCCAGCAGCTTAGGTGATAGGAACATTCAGTACTTC. Translation: CASSLGDRNIQYF.

This clonotype has just a few counts. The chain is built from TRBV28 and TRBJ2-3; D ambiguous. Germline assignment: CDR1 MDHEN and CDR2 SYDVKM. V was cut by 4 bases and J by 3 bases, with 20 bases left in between. This CDR3 spans 17 amino acids. The CDR3 region is CASSSADGPDPTDTQYF. The CDR3 DNA reads as TGTGCCAGCAGTTCCGCCGACGGCCCGGACCCTACAGATACGCAGTATTTT.

V and J are TRBV6-1 and TRBJ2-3, with no clear D. CDR3 length equals 16 residues. Trimming removed 0 bases at V and 0 bases at J, with 10 bases between. Per germline, CDR1 MNHNS and CDR2 SASEGT. CDR3 in amino acids: CASSEARSYSTDTQYF. For the CDR3, the DNA is TGTGCCAGCAGTGAAGCGAGGAGTTATAGCACAGATACGCAGTATTTT.

The chain links TRBV24-1 to TRBJ2-1, with D possibly being TRBD1 (6 bases). Trimming cost V 4 bases and J 5 bases, with 14 bases left between them. The V gene's germline CDR1 is KGHDR and CDR2 SFDVKD. CDR3 length: 15 amino acids. CDR3 residues: CATSDPGTSDNEQFF. CDR3 bases: TGTGCCACCAGTGACCCCGGGACAAGCGACAATGAGCAGTTCTTC.

This clonotype was counted between two and nine times. V and J are TRBV28 and TRBJ2-3; 8 bases are a match to TRBD2. The CDR3 is 17 amino acids. The V segment lost 4 bases and the J segment 3 bases; nucleotides outside the gene matches: 12. CDR1 and CDR2 from the germline V gene are MDHEN and SYDVKM. CDR3 bases: TGTGCCAGCAGTTCCCTTTCTACTAGCGGCCCAACAGATACGCAGTATTTT. Amino acid sequence: CASSSLSTSGPTDTQYF.

CDR3 DNA sequence: TGTGCCAGCAGAGACGACCGGGGGGGCCCAATGGAGGAGCAGTACTTC. Amino acids: CASRDDRGGPMEEQYF. The V and J genes are TRBV7-8 and TRBJ2-7; 8 bases fit TRBD2. V lost 6 bases to trimming and J lost 7 bases; unmatched junction nucleotides: 17. The V gene's germline CDR1 is SGHVS and CDR2 FQNEAQ. The CDR3 extends over 16 amino acids.

This clonotype showed up many times. This chain uses TRBV7-2 with TRBJ2-3; D could derive from TRBD1 or TRBD2 (5 bases each). V was clipped by 5 bases and J by 4 bases, with 16 bases between them. From germline, CDR1 is SGHTA and CDR2 FQGNSA. The CDR3 covers 15 residues. CDR3 loop: CASSPGLVNPDTQYF. The CDR3 DNA follows: TGTGCCAGCAGCCCGGGGCTAGTTAACCCAGATACGCAGTATTTT.